These T cell receptor beta chains were read from a single sample in a study of shared clonotypes between healthy human individuals. Sequencing used immunoSEQ multiplex PCR; TCRdb keeps in-frame clones, though not all of them. The table lists more than 2 million clones, about 93% of them singletons. Sequencing was carried out using naive CD8+ T cells from PBMCs. The source of these receptors is a man younger than 35 in good health. Some clones in this sample may be carry-over from other donors' samples. Both conserved end residues are part of each CDR3. A D gene is named only where the DNA matches it firmly. Not all rows give a size; the values are once, few, many and, for expanded clones, a class.

J	D	size	V	CDR3	DNA
TRBJ2-3	.	.	TRBV28	CASSLKDPAADTQYF	TGTGCCAGCAGTTTAAAGGACCCGGCCGCGGATACGCAGTATTTT
TRBJ1-2	.	.	TRBV6-1	CASSGRGPDYGYTF	TGTGCCAGCAGTGGTAGGGGCCCCGACTATGGCTACACCTTC
TRBJ1-3	.	.	TRBV27	CASSARTGPSGNTIYF	TGTGCCAGCAGTGCCAGAACAGGGCCCTCTGGAAACACCATATATTTT
TRBJ2-3	TRBD2	.	TRBV28	CASSKRDSPTDTQYF	TGTGCCAGCAGTAAGCGGGATAGCCCCACAGATACGCAGTATTTT
TRBJ2-1	TRBD2	.	TRBV27	CASALTGTSGRNEQFF	TGTGCCAGCGCACTAACCGGGACTAGCGGGAGAAATGAGCAGTTCTTC
TRBJ2-5	.	.	TRBV28	CASSPGPRETQYF	TGTGCCAGCAGCCCTGGGCCTCGGGAGACCCAGTACTTC
TRBJ2-3	.	.	TRBV4-3	CASSQDIGKRQYF	TGCGCCAGCAGCCAAGATATAGGAAAAAGGCAGTATTTT
TRBJ2-5	.	.	TRBV27	CASSLSGGGETQYF	TGTGCCAGCAGTTTATCGGGCGGAGGGGAGACCCAGTACTTC
TRBJ2-7	.	.	TRBV27	CASSSGGGSYEQYF	TGTGCCAGCAGTTCTGGAGGGGGCTCCTACGAGCAGTACTTC
TRBJ2-7	.	.	TRBV7-9	CASSSDRFREQYF	TGTGCCAGCAGCTCCGACAGGTTTCGGGAGCAGTACTTC
TRBJ2-5	.	.	TRBV9	CASSPRGQKETQYF	TGTGCCAGCAGCCCCCGGGGACAAAAAGAGACCCAGTACTTC
TRBJ1-1	.	.	TRBV28	CASSAKGGIDTEAFF	TGTGCCAGCAGTGCGAAGGGGGGGATCGACACTGAAGCTTTCTTT
TRBJ1-1	.	.	TRBV7-2	CASSFTRAGTEAFF	TGTGCCAGCAGCTTTACACGCGCGGGGACAGAAGCTTTCTTT
TRBJ2-1	TRBD2	once	TRBV7-9	CASSSSSDREGTIYEQFF	TGTGCCAGCAGCTCCAGCTCTGACCGGGAGGGCACGATATATGAGCAGTTCTTC
TRBJ2-7	.	.	TRBV19	CASSNLREGFHEQYF	TGTGCCAGTAGTAACCTAAGAGAGGGTTTCCACGAGCAGTACTTC
TRBJ1-1	TRBD1	.	TRBV15	CATSRRRTGQNTEAFF	TGTGCCACCAGCCGACGCCGGACAGGCCAAAACACTGAAGCTTTCTTT
TRBJ2-7	TRBD1	.	TRBV11-2	CASSLSIRDRDPEQYF	TGTGCCAGCAGCTTATCGATCCGGGACAGGGACCCCGAGCAGTACTTC
TRBJ1-4	TRBD1	.	TRBV7-3	CASSLGGGANEKLFF	TGTGCCAGCAGCTTAGGAGGGGGCGCTAATGAAAAACTGTTTTTT
TRBJ2-3	.	.	TRBV27	CASSPRGGGTQYF	TGTGCCAGCAGTCCCCGTGGTGGAGGTACGCAGTATTTT
TRBJ2-3	.	.	TRBV28	CASSLGTASDTQYF	TGTGCCAGCAGTTTAGGGACGGCGTCAGATACGCAGTATTTT
TRBJ2-7	.	.	TRBV28	CASSLSYSYEQYF	TGTGCCAGCAGTTTGTCCTATAGCTACGAGCAGTACTTC
TRBJ2-7	TRBD2	.	TRBV29-1	CSVEERGRAHYEQYF	TGCAGCGTTGAAGAACGCGGGAGGGCCCACTACGAGCAGTACTTC
TRBJ2-7	TRBD2	.	TRBV4-1	CASSQTTSGGATYEQYF	TGCGCCAGCAGCCAGACCACTAGCGGGGGAGCCACCTACGAGCAGTACTTC
TRBJ2-7	.	.	TRBV29-1	CSVWAWGEQYF	TGCAGCGTTTGGGCTTGGGGTGAGCAGTACTTC